This T cell receptor (beta chain) was identified in a study of cytomegalovirus exposure and HLA in healthy donors. V was cut by 4 bases and J by 4 bases, with 10 bases left in between. The CDR3 is 12 residues long. CDR1 and CDR2 (germline): GTSNPN, SVGIG (reference sequence). This clone was found a few times. A multiplex PCR was run with 60 Vbeta primers and 13 Jbeta primers. Assay used: immunoSEQ multiplex PCR; TCRdb lists only in-frame clones, some missing. The sample yields tens of thousands of clones, roughly 80% seen once. The clonotype originates from a woman aged 30 to 39 in good health and CMV-seronegative. The V gene is TRBV30, the J gene TRBJ1-1; unclear D gene. The specimen sequenced was PBMCs. This CDR3 is CAWTVSGTEAFF. The CDR3 bases are TGTGCCTGGACGGTTTCGGGCACTGAAGCTTTCTTT.